This T cell receptor beta chain was sequenced during a study of T cell repertoires in ileal Crohn's disease. Study-wide context: All patients had surgery for stricturing (about 60%) or penetrating (around 40%) disease. Study outcomes and limitations: Clonality above 26.8% at surgery always came with endoscopic recurrence. Compared with CD4 T cells, sorted CD8 cells carried more expanded clones.

Germline V gene lookup returns CDR1 MNHNS and CDR2 SASEGT. Trimming took 3 bases from V and 3 from J; bases not matched to a gene: 9. The CDR3 covers 16 residues. Time point in this sample: proximal margin of the surgical specimen (macroscopically non-inflamed). Measured with immunoSEQ multiplex PCR; TCRdb has only the in-frame clones, and not every one. The table includes 4,500 to 6,500 clones, around nine tenths detected once. In its sample, this clone was seen a few times. Its specificity is not known. The TCR sequence derives from an adult with Crohn's disease. The specimen was ileal tissue. V and J are TRBV6-1 and TRBJ2-7; 9 bases fit TRBD1. The CDR3 sequence is CASSDWGQGKIYEQYF. DNA of the CDR3: TGTGCCAGCAGTGATTGGGGACAGGGTAAAATCTACGAGCAGTACTTC.